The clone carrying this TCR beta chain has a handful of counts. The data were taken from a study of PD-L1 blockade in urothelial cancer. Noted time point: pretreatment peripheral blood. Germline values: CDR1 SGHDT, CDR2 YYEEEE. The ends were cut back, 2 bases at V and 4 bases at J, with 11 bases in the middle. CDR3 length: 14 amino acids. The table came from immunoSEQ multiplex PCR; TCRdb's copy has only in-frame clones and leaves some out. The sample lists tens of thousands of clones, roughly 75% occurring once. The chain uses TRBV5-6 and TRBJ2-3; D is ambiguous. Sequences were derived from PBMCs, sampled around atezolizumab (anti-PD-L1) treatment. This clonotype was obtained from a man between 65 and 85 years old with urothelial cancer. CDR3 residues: CASSLRSGSDTQYF. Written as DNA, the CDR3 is TGTGCCAGCAGCTTACGGTCGGGTTCAGATACGCAGTATTTT.